The T cell receptor (beta chain) under discussion was sequenced for a study of blood T cell repertoires in COVID-19. Trimming shortened V by 2 bases and J by 3 bases, and 9 bases separated the two germline ends. The CDR3 totals 13 residues. Germline V lookup: CDR1 GTSNPN, CDR2 SVGIG (reference sequence). Method: immunoSEQ multiplex PCR; TCRdb's copy keeps in-frame clones and lacks some. The top ten hold almost 5% of the sample, which has about 170,000 clones, approximately 91% seen once. The chain links TRBV30 to TRBJ2-3; no reliable D call. This receptor was obtained from a man younger than 30 with COVID-19, enrolled during active disease. The sequenced sample consisted of peripheral blood. The CDR3 spells CAWSPYHTDTQYF. In nucleotides, the CDR3 is TGTGCCTGGAGTCCCTACCATACAGATACGCAGTATTTT.